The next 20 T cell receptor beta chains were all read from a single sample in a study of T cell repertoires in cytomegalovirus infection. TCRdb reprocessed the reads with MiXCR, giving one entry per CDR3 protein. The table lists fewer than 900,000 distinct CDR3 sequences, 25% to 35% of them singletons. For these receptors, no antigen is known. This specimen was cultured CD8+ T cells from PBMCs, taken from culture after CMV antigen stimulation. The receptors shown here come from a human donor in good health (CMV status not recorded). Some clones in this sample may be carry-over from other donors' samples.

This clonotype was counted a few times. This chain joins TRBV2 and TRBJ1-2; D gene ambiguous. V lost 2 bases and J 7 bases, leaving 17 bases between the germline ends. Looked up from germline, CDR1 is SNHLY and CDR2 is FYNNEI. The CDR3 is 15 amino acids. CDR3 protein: CASSESRLNSVGYTF. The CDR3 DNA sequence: TGTGCCAGCAGTGAATCCAGGTTAAATTCGGTTGGCTACACCTTC.

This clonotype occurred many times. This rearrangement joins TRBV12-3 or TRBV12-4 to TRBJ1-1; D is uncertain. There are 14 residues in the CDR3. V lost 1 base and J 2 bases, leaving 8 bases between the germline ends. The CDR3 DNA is TGTGCCAGCAGTTTAGGGCAGTTCAACACTGAAGCTTTCTTT. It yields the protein CASSLGQFNTEAFF.

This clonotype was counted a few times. CDR3 sequence reads: CASSFGGVNSYNEQFF. The CDR3 nucleotides are TGTGCCAGCAGTTTTGGCGGGGTTAATTCCTACAATGAGCAGTTCTTC. The rearrangement links TRBV12-3 or TRBV12-4 to TRBJ2-1; a weak D match, TRBD2 (6 bases). The CDR3 runs 16 residues. Trimming removed 3 bases at V and 1 base at J, with 13 bases between.

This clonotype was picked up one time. CDR3 nucleotides: TGTGCCAGCAGAGACTACCCGGGACAGGGGGCCGCCTACGAGCAGTACGTC. Translated: CASRDYPGQGAAYEQYV. The chain has TRBV6-2 or TRBV6-3 and TRBJ2-7; 12 bases fit TRBD1. The CDR3 has 17 residues. Germline V gene data show CDR1 as MNHEY and CDR2 as SVGEGT. The J segment lost 2 bases and the V segment lost 6 bases, leaving 11 bases of the junction unmatched.

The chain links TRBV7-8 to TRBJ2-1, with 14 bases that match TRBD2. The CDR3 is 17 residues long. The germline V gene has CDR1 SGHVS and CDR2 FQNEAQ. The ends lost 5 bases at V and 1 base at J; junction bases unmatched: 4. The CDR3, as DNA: TGTGCCAGCAGCGGGACTAGCGGGGGAATTTCCTACAATGAGCAGTTCTTC. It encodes CASSGTSGGISYNEQFF.

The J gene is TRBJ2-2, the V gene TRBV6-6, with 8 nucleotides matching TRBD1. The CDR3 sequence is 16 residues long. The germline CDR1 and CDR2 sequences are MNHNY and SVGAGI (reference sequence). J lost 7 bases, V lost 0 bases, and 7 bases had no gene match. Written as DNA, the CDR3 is TGTGCCAGCAGTTACTCGGCAGGGGGCTACGGCGGGGAGCTGTTTTTT. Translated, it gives CASSYSAGGYGGELFF.

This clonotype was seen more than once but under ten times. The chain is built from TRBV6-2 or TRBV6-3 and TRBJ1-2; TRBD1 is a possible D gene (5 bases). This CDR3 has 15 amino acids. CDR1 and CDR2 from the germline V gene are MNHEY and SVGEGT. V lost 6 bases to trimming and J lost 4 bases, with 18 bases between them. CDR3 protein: CASRPLQGYGYGYTF. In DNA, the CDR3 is TGTGCCAGCAGGCCGCTTCAGGGATACGGCTATGGCTACACCTTC.

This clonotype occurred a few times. The CDR3 DNA reads TGTGCCAGCACCCGGGACAGCTACAATGAGCAGTTCTTC. This gives the protein CASTRDSYNEQFF. The chain links TRBV6-1 to TRBJ2-1, with TRBD1 identical over 7 bases. This CDR3 spans 13 amino acids. Trimming cost V 7 bases and J 3 bases; bases outside gene matches: 3. CDR1 is MNHNS, CDR2 SASEGT, per germline.

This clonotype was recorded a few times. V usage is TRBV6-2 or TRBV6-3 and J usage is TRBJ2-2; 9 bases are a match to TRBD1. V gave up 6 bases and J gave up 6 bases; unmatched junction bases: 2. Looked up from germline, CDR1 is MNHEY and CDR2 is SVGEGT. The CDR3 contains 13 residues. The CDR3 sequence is CASRDRGAGELFF. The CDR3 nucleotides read TGTGCCAGCAGGGACAGGGGTGCCGGGGAGCTGTTTTTT.

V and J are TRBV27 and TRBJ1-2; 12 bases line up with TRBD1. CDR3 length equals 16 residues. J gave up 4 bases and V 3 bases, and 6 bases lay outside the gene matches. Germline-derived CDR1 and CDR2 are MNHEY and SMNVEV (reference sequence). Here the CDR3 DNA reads TGTGCCAGCAGTTTTTCGGGACAGGGGGCTTTCTATGGCTACACCTTC. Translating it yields CASSFSGQGAFYGYTF.

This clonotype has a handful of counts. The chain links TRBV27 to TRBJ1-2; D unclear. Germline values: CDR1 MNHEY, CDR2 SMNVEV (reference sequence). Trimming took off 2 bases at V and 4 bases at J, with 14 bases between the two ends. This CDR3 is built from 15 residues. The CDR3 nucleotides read TGTGCCAGCAGTTTAGGTGCTACCTCTGGCTATGGCTACACCTTC. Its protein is CASSLGATSGYGYTF.

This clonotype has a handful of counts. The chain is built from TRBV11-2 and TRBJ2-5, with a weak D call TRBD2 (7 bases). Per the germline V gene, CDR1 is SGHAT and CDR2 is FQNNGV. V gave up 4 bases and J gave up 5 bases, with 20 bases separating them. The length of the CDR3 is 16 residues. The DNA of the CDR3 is TGTGCCAGCAGCTCTCGACTAGCCAGGGGTATGGAGACCCAGTACTTC. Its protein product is CASSSRLARGMETQYF. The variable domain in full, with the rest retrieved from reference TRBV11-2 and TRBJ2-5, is EAGVAQSPRYKIIEKRQSVAFWCNPISGHATLYWYQQILGQGPKLLIQFQNNGVVDDSQLPKDRFSAERLKGVDSTLKIQPAKLEDSAVYLCASSSRLARGMETQYFGPGTRLLVL.

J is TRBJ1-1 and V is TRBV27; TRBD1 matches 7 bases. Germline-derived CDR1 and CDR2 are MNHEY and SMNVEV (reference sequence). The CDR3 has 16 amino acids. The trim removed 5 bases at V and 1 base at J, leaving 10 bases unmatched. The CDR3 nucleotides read TGTGCCAGCAGTCAACGACAGGGCCCACCGAACACTGAAGCTTTCTTT. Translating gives CASSQRQGPPNTEAFF.

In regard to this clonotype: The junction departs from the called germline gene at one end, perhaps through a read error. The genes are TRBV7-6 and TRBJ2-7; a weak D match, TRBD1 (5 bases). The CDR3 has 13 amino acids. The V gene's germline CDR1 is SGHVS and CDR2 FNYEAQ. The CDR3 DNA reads TGTGCTAGCAGCCCTGGGGCCACGCAGGAGCAGTACTTC. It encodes CASSPGATQEQYF.

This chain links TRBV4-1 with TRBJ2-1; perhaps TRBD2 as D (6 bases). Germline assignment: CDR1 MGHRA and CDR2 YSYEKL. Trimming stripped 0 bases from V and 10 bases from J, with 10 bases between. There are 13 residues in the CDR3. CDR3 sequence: CASSQDKAGEQFF. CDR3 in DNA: TGCGCCAGCAGCCAAGATAAGGCGGGGGAGCAGTTCTTC.

The CDR3 DNA reads as TGTGCCAGCAGGCCGGGACAGCCAATCTCTGGAAACACCATATATTTT. Translated, it gives CASRPGQPISGNTIYF. The chain combines TRBV7-3 with TRBJ1-3; 7 nucleotides align to TRBD1. V was clipped by 6 bases and J by 0 bases; unmatched bases: 8. In germline, CDR1 is SGHTA, CDR2 FQGTGA. The CDR3 totals 16 residues.

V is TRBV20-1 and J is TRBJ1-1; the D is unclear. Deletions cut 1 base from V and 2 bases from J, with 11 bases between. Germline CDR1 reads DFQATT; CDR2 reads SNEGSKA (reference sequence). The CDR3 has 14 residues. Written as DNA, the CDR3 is TGCAGTGCTAGAGGTACGGAGGATAACACTGAAGCTTTCTTT. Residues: CSARGTEDNTEAFF.

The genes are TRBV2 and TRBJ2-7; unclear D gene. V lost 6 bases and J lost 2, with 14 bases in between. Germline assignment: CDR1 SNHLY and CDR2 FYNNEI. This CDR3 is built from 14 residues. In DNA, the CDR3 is TGTGCCAGCAGGTCGACCGTTAAACCCTACGAGCAGTACGTC. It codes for CASRSTVKPYEQYV.

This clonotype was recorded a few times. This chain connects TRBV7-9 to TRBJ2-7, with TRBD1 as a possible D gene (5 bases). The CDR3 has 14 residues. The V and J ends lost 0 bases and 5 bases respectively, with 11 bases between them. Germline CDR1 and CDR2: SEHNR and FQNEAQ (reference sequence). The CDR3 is CASSLAGRVHEQYV. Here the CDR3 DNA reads TGTGCCAGCAGCTTAGCAGGCAGGGTTCACGAGCAGTACGTC.

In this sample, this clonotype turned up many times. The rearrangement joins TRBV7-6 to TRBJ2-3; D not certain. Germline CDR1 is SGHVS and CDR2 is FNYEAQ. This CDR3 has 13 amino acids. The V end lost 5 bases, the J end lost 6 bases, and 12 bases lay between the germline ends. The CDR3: CASSLTMGDTQYF. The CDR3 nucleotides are TGTGCCAGCAGCCTCACTATGGGGGATACGCAGTATTTT.